These 6 T cell receptor beta chains came from one sample sequenced in a study of control samples from healthy donors and cancer patients. Libraries were prepared by immunoSEQ multiplex PCR; TCRdb keeps only in-frame clonotypes and omits some of them. The sample records around 77,000 clones, 80% to 95% being singletons. Material: blood. Receptors originate from a woman between 55 and 75 years old in good health.

The chain combines TRBV5-1 with TRBJ2-1, with 14 bases lining up with TRBD2. This CDR3 spans 15 amino acids. The V gene end was trimmed by 0 bases and the J gene end by 9 bases; junction bases not matched to a gene: 2. Germline CDR1 SGHRS, CDR2 YFSETQ. The CDR3 loop reads CASSLAGTSGSEQFF. CDR3 DNA: TGCGCCAGCAGCTTGGCCGGGACTAGCGGGAGTGAGCAGTTCTTC.

This clone was seen a single time. V and J are TRBV27 and TRBJ2-1; 11 bases line up with TRBD2. Germline V CDR1 and CDR2: MNHEY, SMNVEV (reference sequence). After removal of 2 bases from V and 7 bases from J, the junction contained 4 bases not matched to a gene. This CDR3 region has 15 residues. The CDR3, as DNA: TGTGCCAGCAGTTTACTCGGGACTAGCGGTAATGAGCAGTTCTTC. It translates to CASSLLGTSGNEQFF.

The chain recombines TRBV28 with TRBJ2-1; no firm D call. Between the trimmed V and J ends, which lost 2 bases and 15 bases, there was a span of 14 bases. Germline CDR1 is MDHEN and CDR2 is SYDVKM. The length of the CDR3 is 12 residues. The CDR3 nucleotides are TGTGCCAGCAGTTTAAATCCGGGCGCTCGGTTCTTC. Translated, it gives CASSLNPGARFF. Supplemented by reference TRBV28 and TRBJ2-1, the full variable domain reads DVKVTQSSRYLVKRTGEKVFLECVQDMDHENMFWYRQDPGLGLRLIYFSYDVKMKEKGDIPEGYSVSREKKERFSLILESASTNQTSMYLCASSLNPGARFFGPGTRLTVL.

This sequence joins TRBV6-7 and TRBJ1-3; D is perhaps TRBD1 (6 bases). TRBV6-7 carries the ORF label, with uncertain function. This CDR3 contains 17 residues. Trimming stripped 4 bases from V and 0 bases from J, with 16 bases between. Here the CDR3 reads CASSCRGGPNSGNTIYF. CDR3 coding DNA: TGTGCCAGCAGTTGCAGAGGGGGACCGAACTCTGGAAACACCATATATTTT.

The chain carries TRBV5-8 and TRBJ1-4; 9 bases map to TRBD1. The CDR3 is 14 amino acids. Unmatched junction bases numbered 4, after V lost 3 bases and J lost 7 bases. From germline, CDR1 is SGHTS and CDR2 YDEGEE. The DNA of the CDR3 is TGTGCCAGCAGCTCCGGACAGGGGACTGAAAAACTGTTTTTT. Encoded protein: CASSSGQGTEKLFF.

The chain combines TRBV2 with TRBJ1-2; TRBD1 is a possible D gene (5 bases). Between the trimmed V and J ends, which lost 1 base and 8 bases, there was a span of 17 bases. The CDR3 consists of 15 residues. Germline CDR1 is SNHLY and CDR2 is FYNNEI. CDR3 residues: CASSEGSGRVEGYTF. The CDR3 coding sequence is TGTGCCAGCAGTGAAGGGTCGGGCAGGGTTGAGGGCTACACCTTC. The complete variable domain, with remaining parts taken from reference TRBV2 and TRBJ1-2, reads EPEVTQTPSHQVTQMGQEVILRCVPISNHLYFYWYRQILGQKVEFLVSFYNNEISEKSEIFDDQFSVERPDGSNFTLKIRSTKLEDSAMYFCASSEGSGRVEGYTFGSGTRLTVV.